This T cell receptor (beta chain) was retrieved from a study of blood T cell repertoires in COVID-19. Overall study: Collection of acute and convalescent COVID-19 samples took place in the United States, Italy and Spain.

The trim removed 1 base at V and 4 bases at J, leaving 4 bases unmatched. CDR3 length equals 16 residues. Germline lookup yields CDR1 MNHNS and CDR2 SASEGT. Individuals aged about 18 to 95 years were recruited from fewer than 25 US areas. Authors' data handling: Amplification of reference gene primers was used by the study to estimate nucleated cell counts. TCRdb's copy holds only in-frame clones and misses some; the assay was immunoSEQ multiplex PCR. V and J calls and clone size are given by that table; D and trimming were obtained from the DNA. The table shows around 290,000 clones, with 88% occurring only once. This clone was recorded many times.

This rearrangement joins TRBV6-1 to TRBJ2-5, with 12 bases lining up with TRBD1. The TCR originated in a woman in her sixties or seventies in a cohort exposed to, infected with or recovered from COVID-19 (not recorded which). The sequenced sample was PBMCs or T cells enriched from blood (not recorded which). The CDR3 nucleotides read TGTGCCAGCAGTGAAGTCGAGGGACAGGGGGCAGAGACCCAGTACTTC. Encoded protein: CASSEVEGQGAETQYF.